A selection of T cell receptor beta chains follows, all from one sample in a study of CD8+ T cells in alopecia areata. Assay used: immunoSEQ multiplex PCR; TCRdb lists only in-frame clones, some missing. This table holds about 200,000 clones, 50% to 65% found once. The sample here was CD4+ T cells sorted from blood, taken at week 0. All receptors come from a human donor with alopecia areata. Each CDR3 is given with its conserved first and last residue. A D gene is named only where the DNA matches it firmly. Size is stated for part of the rows, as once, few or many counts, or as a class when the clone is expanded.

D gene: NA; CDR3 length: 12; clone size: NA; V gene: TRBV30; J gene: TRBJ1-2; CDR3 protein: CAWAGTPSGYTF; CDR3 DNA: TGTGCCTGGGCTGGGACCCCCTCGGGATACACCTTC
D gene: NA; CDR3 length: 13; clone size: NA; V gene: TRBV6-6; J gene: TRBJ2-5; CDR3 protein: CASSESPRETQYF; CDR3 DNA: TGTGCCAGCAGTGAGTCACCCCGGGAGACCCAGTACTTC
D gene: TRBD1; CDR3 length: 14; clone size: NA; V gene: TRBV7-7; J gene: TRBJ2-7; CDR3 protein: CASSEGQGVYEQYF; CDR3 DNA: TGTGCCAGCAGCGAGGGACAGGGGGTCTACGAGCAGTACTTC
D gene: TRBD1; CDR3 length: 14; clone size: NA; V gene: TRBV5-1; J gene: TRBJ2-2; CDR3 protein: CASRRTGSTGELFF; CDR3 DNA: TGCGCCAGCAGGCGGACAGGGTCGACCGGGGAGCTGTTTTTT
D gene: NA; CDR3 length: 13; clone size: NA; V gene: TRBV30; J gene: TRBJ1-5; CDR3 protein: CAWSVGPLQPQHF; CDR3 DNA: TGTGCCTGGAGTGTAGGGCCGCTACAGCCCCAGCATTTT
D gene: TRBD1; CDR3 length: 16; clone size: once; V gene: TRBV9; J gene: TRBJ1-2; CDR3 protein: CASSIHAGQQAYGYTF; CDR3 DNA: TGTGCCAGCAGCATACACGCGGGACAGCAGGCCTATGGCTACACCTTC
D gene: NA; CDR3 length: 14; clone size: NA; V gene: TRBV30; J gene: TRBJ2-3; CDR3 protein: CAWSVGRSYHTQYF; CDR3 DNA: TGTGCCTGGAGTGTAGGCAGGAGCTACCATACGCAGTATTTT
D gene: NA; CDR3 length: 11; clone size: once; V gene: TRBV6-6; J gene: TRBJ2-5; CDR3 protein: CASSGVETQYF; CDR3 DNA: TGTGCCAGCAGTGGGGTAGAGACCCAGTACTTC
D gene: NA; CDR3 length: 14; clone size: NA; V gene: TRBV13; J gene: TRBJ2-7; CDR3 protein: CASKKWERLGEQYF; CDR3 DNA: TGTGCCAGCAAAAAATGGGAGCGACTGGGGGAGCAGTACTTC
D gene: NA; CDR3 length: 13; clone size: once; V gene: TRBV5-1; J gene: TRBJ1-1; CDR3 protein: CASSPAGGTEAFF; CDR3 DNA: TGCGCCAGCAGCCCCGCCGGGGGTACTGAAGCTTTCTTT
D gene: NA; CDR3 length: 13; clone size: once; V gene: TRBV29-1; J gene: TRBJ2-7; CDR3 protein: CSVGALVPNEQYF; CDR3 DNA: TGCAGCGTTGGGGCCCTAGTACCGAACGAGCAGTACTTC
D gene: NA; CDR3 length: 14; clone size: once; V gene: TRBV30; J gene: TRBJ1-1; CDR3 protein: CASNRGSGVTEAFF; CDR3 DNA: TGTGCCTCAAATCGGGGCAGCGGGGTGACTGAAGCTTTCTTT
D gene: NA; CDR3 length: 13; clone size: NA; V gene: TRBV19; J gene: TRBJ1-2; CDR3 protein: CASSTSDGYGYTF; CDR3 DNA: TGTGCCAGTAGCACATCGGACGGGTATGGCTACACCTTC
D gene: NA; CDR3 length: 16; clone size: few; V gene: TRBV29-1; J gene: TRBJ2-1; CDR3 protein: CSVPVGRGAGYNEQFF; CDR3 DNA: TGCAGCGTTCCAGTCGGAAGGGGGGCCGGGTACAATGAGCAGTTCTTC
D gene: NA; CDR3 length: 12; clone size: NA; V gene: TRBV5-1; J gene: TRBJ2-5; CDR3 protein: CASSLYWETQYF; CDR3 DNA: TGCGCCAGCAGCTTGTATTGGGAGACCCAGTACTTC
D gene: TRBD1; CDR3 length: 11; clone size: few; V gene: TRBV29-1; J gene: TRBJ2-7; CDR3 protein: CSVGTGREQYF; CDR3 DNA: TGCAGCGTCGGGACAGGTCGGGAGCAGTACTTC